This T cell receptor (beta chain) was captured in a study of cytomegalovirus exposure and HLA in healthy donors. The CDR3 has 15 residues. Germline V gene data show CDR1 as MGHRA and CDR2 as YSYEKL. V was pared by 0 bases and J by 4 bases, with 12 bases between. General study points: The study reported that TCR beta sequences accurately predicted HLA-A and HLA-B alleles in most subjects. The study assumed roughly uniform donor sequencing depth for presence/absence analyses.

It was with 60 Vbeta and 13 Jbeta primers that the PCR ran. This table comes from immunoSEQ multiplex PCR, and its TCRdb copy is limited to in-frame clones, with some not included. The repertoire holds some 130,000 clones, with roughly 85% as singletons. This clone was counted only a few times. Its specificity is unknown. The sample taken for sequencing was PBMCs. The clonotype originates from a man in his forties in good health and CMV-seropositive. V usage is TRBV4-1 and J usage is TRBJ1-1; D unclear. CDR3: CASSQDRGPGTEAFF. The CDR3, as DNA: TGCGCCAGCAGCCAAGATCGGGGTCCGGGCACTGAAGCTTTCTTT.